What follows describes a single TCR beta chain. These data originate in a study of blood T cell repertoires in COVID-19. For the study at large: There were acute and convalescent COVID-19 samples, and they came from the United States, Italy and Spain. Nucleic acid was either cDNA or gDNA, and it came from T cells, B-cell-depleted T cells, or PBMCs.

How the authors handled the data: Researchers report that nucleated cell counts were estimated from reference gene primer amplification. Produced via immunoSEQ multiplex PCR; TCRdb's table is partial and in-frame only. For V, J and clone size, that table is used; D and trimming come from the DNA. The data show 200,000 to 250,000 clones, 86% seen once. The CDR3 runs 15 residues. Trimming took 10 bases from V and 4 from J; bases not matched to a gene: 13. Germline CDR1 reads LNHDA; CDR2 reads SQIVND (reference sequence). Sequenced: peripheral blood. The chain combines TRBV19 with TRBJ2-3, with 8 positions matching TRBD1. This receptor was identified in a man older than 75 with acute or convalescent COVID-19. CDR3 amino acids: CATTGRQGFSDTQYF. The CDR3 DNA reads TGTGCCACCACCGGGAGACAGGGGTTTTCAGATACGCAGTATTTT.